This section outlines one T cell receptor (beta chain) sequence together with its context. The CDR3 runs 14 residues. Germline V gives CDR1 WNHNN, CDR2 SYGVQD (reference sequence). Trimming shortened V by 5 bases and J by 2 bases, and 13 bases separated the two germline ends. TCRdb's copy holds only in-frame clones and misses some; the assay was immunoSEQ multiplex PCR. Of about 6,300 clones in the sample, 86% were seen once. These data belong to a study of T cell clonotyping in hematopoietic cell transplantation. Sequencing was performed on peripheral blood mononuclear cells, taken 180 days after allogeneic stem cell transplant. The V call is TRBV10-1, the J call TRBJ2-7; D uncertain. This sequence originates from a female patient in her forties or fifties who had an allogeneic stem cell transplant from an unrelated donor, so the T cells may come from the graft donor. Some clones in this sample may be carry-over from other donors' samples. The CDR3 DNA reads as TGCGCCAGCAGTCAAACCGGGTCGACCTACGAGCAGTACTTC. Its translation: CASSQTGSTYEQYF.